Below, one TCR beta chain is given with its context. The entry originates in a study of T cell changes during pregnancy in multiple sclerosis. Germline CDR1 reads MNHEY; CDR2 reads SMNVEV (reference sequence). The CDR3 is 15 amino acids. The V gene lost 1 base and the J gene lost 4 bases, with 10 bases spanning the gap. Assay used: immunoSEQ multiplex PCR; TCRdb lists only in-frame clones, some missing. This table holds 60,000 or so clones, 91% found once. The specimen was peripheral blood, collected before pregnancy. The clonotype comes from a female donor with multiple sclerosis, enrolled in a pregnancy study. The chain employs TRBV27 and TRBJ1-4; no reliable D call. This CDR3 reads CASSLFSAGNEKLFF. DNA of the CDR3: TGTGCCAGCAGTTTATTTTCCGCGGGTAATGAAAAACTGTTTTTT.